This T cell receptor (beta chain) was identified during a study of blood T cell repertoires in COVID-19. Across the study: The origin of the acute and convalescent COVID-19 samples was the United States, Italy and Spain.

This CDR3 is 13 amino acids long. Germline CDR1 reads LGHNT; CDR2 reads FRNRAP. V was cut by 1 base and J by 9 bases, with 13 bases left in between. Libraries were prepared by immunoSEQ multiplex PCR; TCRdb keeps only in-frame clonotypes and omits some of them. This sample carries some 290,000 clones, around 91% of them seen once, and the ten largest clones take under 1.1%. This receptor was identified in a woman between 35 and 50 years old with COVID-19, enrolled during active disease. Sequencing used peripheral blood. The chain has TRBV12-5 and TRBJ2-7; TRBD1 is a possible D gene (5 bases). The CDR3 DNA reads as TGTGCTAGTGGTTTGGGCGCAGGGAACGTGCAGTACTTC. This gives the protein CASGLGAGNVQYF.